These 5 T cell receptor beta chains were all obtained from the same sample, sequenced in a study of esophageal squamous cell carcinoma under preoperative chemotherapy. Time point: after preoperative PTX-NDP chemotherapy. TCRdb reprocessed the PCR reads via MiXCR and lists one record per CDR3 protein. The sample has 15,000 to 20,000 distinct CDR3 sequences, around 42% seen once; the top ten hold roughly 32%. Sampling was conducted from a patient given preoperative chemotherapy. These TCRs come from a human donor with esophageal squamous cell carcinoma. The donor label of this sample is uncertain.

About this clonotype: A read error may account for a junction end that differs from germline. This rearrangement joins TRBV6-5 to TRBJ2-3; TRBD2 agrees at 10 bases. Germline V gene sequence: CDR1 MNHEY, CDR2 SVGAGI. This CDR3 is built from 14 residues. The CDR3 DNA reads TGTGCCAGCAGTTACGTGGGCAGCGGGAGGGAAAAGTACTTC. Translated: CASSYVGSGREKYF.

Worth noting for this clonotype: The junction departs from germline at one end; a sequencing error may be responsible. This chain joins TRBV7-2 and TRBJ2-3; D is possibly TRBD2 (5 bases). Per germline, CDR1 SGHTA and CDR2 FQGNSA. The CDR3 spans 16 residues. The CDR3: CASSFPVVGAANTQYF. CDR3 DNA sequence: TGTGCCAGCAGCTTCCCGGTAGTGGGAGCCGCAAATACTCAGTATTTT.

The rearrangement joins TRBV27 to TRBJ2-3; TRBD2 matches at 8 bases. Germline CDR1 is MNHEY and CDR2 is SMNVEV (reference sequence). J lost 4 bases, V lost 8 bases, and 14 bases had no gene match. This CDR3 has 16 amino acids. This chain's CDR3 is CASGGSGGREPDTQYF. CDR3 sequence (DNA): TGTGCCAGCGGGGGGAGCGGGGGCCGGGAGCCAGATACGCAGTATTTT.

The J gene is TRBJ1-1, the V gene TRBV24-1; D is unclear. CDR3 length: 13 amino acids. Germline V gene lookup returns CDR1 KGHDR and CDR2 SFDVKD. V lost 5 bases and J 5 bases, leaving 11 bases between the germline ends. This chain's CDR3 is CATSGVAGTEAFF. The CDR3 nucleotides are TGTGCCACCAGTGGTGTGGCGGGAACTGAAGCTTTCTTT.

This clonotype is a singleton in its sample. The conserved phenylalanine or tryptophan is not found at the CDR3 terminus, so this likely reflects a read error. The limits of the CDR3 on the DNA are not certain, so only TCRdb's listed CDR3 is given. This chain connects TRBV7-9 to TRBJ2-5; TRBD1 reflects the table's D call only, with no check against the DNA. Germline V gene sequence: CDR1 SEHNR, CDR2 FQNEAQ (reference sequence). The CDR3 is 13 residues long, counting both termini. The CDR3 is CASSTGQGETRLL.